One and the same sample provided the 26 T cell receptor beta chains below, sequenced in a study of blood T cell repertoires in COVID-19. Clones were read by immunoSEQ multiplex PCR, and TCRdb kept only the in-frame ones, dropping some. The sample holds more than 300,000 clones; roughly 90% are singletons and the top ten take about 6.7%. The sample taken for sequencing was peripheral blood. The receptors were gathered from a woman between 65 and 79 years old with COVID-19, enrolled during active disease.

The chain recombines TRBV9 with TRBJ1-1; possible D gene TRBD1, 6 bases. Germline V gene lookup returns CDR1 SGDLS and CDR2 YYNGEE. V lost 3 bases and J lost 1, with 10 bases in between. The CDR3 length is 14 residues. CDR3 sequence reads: CASSGQVGNTEAFF. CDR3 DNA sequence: TGTGCCAGCAGCGGACAGGTGGGGAACACTGAAGCTTTCTTT.

The CDR3 nucleotides read TGTGCCAGCAGCGTCGCCGGGACTCACTACAATGAGCAGTTCTTC. Amino acids: CASSVAGTHYNEQFF. The rearrangement links TRBV9 to TRBJ2-1; D possibly corresponds to TRBD2 (6 bases). Deletions cut 2 bases from V and 3 bases from J, with 12 bases between. From germline, CDR1 is SGDLS and CDR2 YYNGEE. This CDR3 has 15 residues.

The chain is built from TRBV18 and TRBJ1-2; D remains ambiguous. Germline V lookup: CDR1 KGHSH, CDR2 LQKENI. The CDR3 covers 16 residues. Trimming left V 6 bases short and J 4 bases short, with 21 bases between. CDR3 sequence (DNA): TGTGCCAGCTCCCCTTCGAGGGCGCCGGATGCCTATGGCTACACCTTC. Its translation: CASSPSRAPDAYGYTF.

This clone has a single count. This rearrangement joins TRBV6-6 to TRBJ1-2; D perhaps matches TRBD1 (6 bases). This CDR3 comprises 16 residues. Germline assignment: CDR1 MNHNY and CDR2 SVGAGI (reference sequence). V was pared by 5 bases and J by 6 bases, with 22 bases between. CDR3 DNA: TGTGCCAGCAGTCCCCTGGACAGATCCTTTTATGATGGCTACACCTTC. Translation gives CASSPLDRSFYDGYTF.

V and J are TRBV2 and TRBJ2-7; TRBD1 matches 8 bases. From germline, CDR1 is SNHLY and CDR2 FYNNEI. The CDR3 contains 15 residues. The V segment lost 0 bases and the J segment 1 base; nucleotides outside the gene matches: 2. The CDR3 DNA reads TGTGCCAGCAGTGAAGCGGGACAGGCTTCCTACGAGCAGTACTTC. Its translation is CASSEAGQASYEQYF.

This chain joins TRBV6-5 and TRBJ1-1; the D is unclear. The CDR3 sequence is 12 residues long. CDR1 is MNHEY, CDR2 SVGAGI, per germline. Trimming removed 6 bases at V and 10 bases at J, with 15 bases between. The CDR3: CASSAGRTRAFF. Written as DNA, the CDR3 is TGTGCCAGCAGCGCCGGGAGGACGAGAGCTTTCTTT.

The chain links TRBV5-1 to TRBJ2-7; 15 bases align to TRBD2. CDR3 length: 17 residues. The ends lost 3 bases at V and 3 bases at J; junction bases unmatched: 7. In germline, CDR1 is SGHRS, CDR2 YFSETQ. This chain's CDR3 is CASSSRTSGGAVYEQYF. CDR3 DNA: TGCGCCAGCAGCTCGCGGACTAGCGGGGGGGCCGTCTACGAGCAGTACTTC.

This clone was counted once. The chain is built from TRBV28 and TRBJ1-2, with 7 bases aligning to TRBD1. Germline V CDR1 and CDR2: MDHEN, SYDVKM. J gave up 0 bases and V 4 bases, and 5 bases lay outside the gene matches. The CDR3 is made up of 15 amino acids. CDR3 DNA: TGTGCCAGCAGTTATGAGGGACAGTCTAACTATGGCTACACCTTC. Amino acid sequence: CASSYEGQSNYGYTF.

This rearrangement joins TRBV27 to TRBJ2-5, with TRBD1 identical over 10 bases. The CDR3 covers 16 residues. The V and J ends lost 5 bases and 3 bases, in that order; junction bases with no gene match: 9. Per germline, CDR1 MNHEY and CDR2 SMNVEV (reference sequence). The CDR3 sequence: CASSLMTGGLKETQYF. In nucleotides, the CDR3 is TGTGCCAGCAGTCTCATGACAGGGGGCTTGAAAGAGACCCAGTACTTC.

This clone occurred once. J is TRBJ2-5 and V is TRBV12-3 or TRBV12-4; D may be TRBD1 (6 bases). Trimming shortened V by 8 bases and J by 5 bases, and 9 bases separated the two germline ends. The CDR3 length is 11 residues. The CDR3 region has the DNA TGTGCCAGCGGGACAAGGGAGACCCAGTACTTC. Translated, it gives CASGTRETQYF.

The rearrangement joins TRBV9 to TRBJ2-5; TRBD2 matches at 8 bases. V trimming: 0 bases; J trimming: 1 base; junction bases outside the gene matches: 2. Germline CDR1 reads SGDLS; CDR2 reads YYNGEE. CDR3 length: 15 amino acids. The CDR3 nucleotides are TGTGCCAGCAGCGTAGGGGGGACTAGCCAAGAGACCCAGTACTTC. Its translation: CASSVGGTSQETQYF.

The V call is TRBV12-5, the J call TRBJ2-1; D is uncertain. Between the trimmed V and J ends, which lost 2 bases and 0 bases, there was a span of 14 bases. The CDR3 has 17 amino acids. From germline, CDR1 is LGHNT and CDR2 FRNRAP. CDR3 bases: TGTGCTAGTGGTTTGACCTATGACACACCCTCCTACAATGAGCAGTTCTTC. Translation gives CASGLTYDTPSYNEQFF.

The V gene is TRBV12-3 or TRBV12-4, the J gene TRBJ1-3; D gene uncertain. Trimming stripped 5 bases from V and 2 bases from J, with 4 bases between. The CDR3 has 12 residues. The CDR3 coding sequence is TGTGCCAGCAGTCCCGCTGGAAACACCATATATTTT. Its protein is CASSPAGNTIYF.

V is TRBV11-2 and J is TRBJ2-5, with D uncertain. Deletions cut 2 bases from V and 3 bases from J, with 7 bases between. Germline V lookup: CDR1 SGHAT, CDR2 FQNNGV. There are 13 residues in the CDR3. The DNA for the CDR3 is TGTGCCAGCAGCTTATGGCAGGAAGAGACCCAGTACTTC. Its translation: CASSLWQEETQYF. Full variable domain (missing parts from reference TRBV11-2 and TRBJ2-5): EAGVAQSPRYKIIEKRQSVAFWCNPISGHATLYWYQQILGQGPKLLIQFQNNGVVDDSQLPKDRFSAERLKGVDSTLKIQPAKLEDSAVYLCASSLWQEETQYFGPGTRLLVL.

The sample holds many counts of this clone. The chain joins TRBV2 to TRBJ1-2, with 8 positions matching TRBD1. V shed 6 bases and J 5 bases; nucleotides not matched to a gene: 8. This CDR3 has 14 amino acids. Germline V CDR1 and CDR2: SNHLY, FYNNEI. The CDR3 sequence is CASSDEQGGYGYTF. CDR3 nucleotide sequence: TGTGCCAGCAGCGACGAACAGGGGGGGTATGGCTACACCTTC.

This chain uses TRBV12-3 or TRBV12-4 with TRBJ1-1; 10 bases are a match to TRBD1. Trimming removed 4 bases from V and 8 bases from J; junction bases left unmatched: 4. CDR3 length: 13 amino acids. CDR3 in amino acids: CASSWDRGKEAFF. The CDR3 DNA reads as TGTGCCAGCAGTTGGGACAGGGGCAAAGAAGCTTTCTTT.

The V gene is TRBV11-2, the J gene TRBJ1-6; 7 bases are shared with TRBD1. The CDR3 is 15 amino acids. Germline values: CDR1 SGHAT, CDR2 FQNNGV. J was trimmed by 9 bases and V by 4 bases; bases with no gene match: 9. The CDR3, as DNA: TGTGCCAGCAGCTCCCCGGGACAGAGCTTTTCACCCCTCCACTTT. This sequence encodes CASSSPGQSFSPLHF.

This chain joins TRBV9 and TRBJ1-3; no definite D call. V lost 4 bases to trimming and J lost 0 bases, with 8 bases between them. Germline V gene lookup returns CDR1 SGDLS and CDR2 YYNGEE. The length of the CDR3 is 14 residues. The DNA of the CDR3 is TGTGCCAGCAGCTTGGAGATCTCTGGAAACACCATATATTTT. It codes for CASSLEISGNTIYF.

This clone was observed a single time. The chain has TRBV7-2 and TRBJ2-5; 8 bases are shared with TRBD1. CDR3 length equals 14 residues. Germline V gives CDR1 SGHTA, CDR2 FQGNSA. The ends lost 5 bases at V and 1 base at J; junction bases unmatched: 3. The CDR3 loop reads CASSTDRGQETQYF. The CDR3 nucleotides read TGTGCCAGCAGCACCGACAGGGGCCAAGAGACCCAGTACTTC.

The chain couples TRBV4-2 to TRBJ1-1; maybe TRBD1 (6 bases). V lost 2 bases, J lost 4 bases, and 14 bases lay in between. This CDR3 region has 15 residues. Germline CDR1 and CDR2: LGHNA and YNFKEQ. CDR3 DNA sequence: TGTGCCAGCAGCCAACTTCAGGGGTTGGGCACTGAAGCTTTCTTT. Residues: CASSQLQGLGTEAFF.

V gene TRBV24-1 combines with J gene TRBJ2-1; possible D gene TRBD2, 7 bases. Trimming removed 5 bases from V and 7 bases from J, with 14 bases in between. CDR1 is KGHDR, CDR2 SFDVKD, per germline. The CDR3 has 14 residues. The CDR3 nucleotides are TGTGCCACCAGTGGAATCGGGGGGACAAATGAGCAGTTCTTC. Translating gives CATSGIGGTNEQFF.

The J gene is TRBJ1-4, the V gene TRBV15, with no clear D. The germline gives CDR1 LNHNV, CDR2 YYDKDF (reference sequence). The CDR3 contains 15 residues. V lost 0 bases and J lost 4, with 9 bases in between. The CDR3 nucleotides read TGTGCCACCAGCAGAGATCTACAGAGTAATGAAAAACTGTTTTTT. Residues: CATSRDLQSNEKLFF.

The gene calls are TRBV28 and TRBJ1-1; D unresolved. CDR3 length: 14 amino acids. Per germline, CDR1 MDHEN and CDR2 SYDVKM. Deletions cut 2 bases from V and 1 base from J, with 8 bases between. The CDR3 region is CASSLERENTEAFF. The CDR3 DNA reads TGTGCCAGCAGTTTAGAACGGGAGAACACTGAAGCTTTCTTT.

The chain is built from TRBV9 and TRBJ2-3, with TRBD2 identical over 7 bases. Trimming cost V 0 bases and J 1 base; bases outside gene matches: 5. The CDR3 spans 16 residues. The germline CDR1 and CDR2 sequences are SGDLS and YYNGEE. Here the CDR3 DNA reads TGTGCCAGCAGCGTAGGGCCTAGCGGACGCACAGATACGCAGTATTTT. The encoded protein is CASSVGPSGRTDTQYF.

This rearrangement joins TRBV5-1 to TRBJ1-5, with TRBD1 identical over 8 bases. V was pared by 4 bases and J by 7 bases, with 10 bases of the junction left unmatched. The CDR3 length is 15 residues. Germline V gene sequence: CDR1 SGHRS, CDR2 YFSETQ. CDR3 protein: CASSPLTGAGQPQHF. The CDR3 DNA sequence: TGCGCCAGCAGCCCACTGACAGGGGCGGGGCAGCCCCAGCATTTT.

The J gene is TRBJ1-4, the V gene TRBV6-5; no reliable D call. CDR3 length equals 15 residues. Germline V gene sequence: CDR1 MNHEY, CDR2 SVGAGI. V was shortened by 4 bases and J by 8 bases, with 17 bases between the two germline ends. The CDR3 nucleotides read TGTGCCAGCAGTTCGAGTCATCTTGGAGGGGAAAAACTGTTTTTT. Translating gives CASSSSHLGGEKLFF.